The 21 T cell receptor beta chains below were found in one sample sequenced in a study of chemoradiotherapy in HPV16-positive cancers. Repertoires were generated with immunoSEQ multiplex PCR, while TCRdb's copy carries only in-frame clones and drops some. The table records roughly 4,000 clones, about 81% of them present only once. This specimen consisted of tumor tissue, obtained from a patient who underwent chemoradiotherapy. Source of these receptors: a human donor with HPV-associated anogenital cancer.

The V and J genes are TRBV19 and TRBJ2-6, with D maybe TRBD2 (5 bases). V lost 2 bases and J lost 2, with 22 bases in between. CDR1 LNHDA and CDR2 SQIVND come from the germline V gene (reference sequence). The CDR3 loop spans 20 amino acids. The CDR3 nucleotides are TGTGCCAGTAGTATACCACGGACCCCCCGGGGTGGGGCTGGGGCCAACGTCCTGACTTTC. This translates into CASSIPRTPRGGAGANVLTF.

The rearrangement joins TRBV5-5 to TRBJ2-5; TRBD2 is a possible D gene (5 bases). The last part of the DNA fits TRBJ2-7 better; the J call may be wrong. CDR1 and CDR2 (germline): SGHKS, YYEKEE (reference sequence). CDR3 length: 13 residues. The CDR3 bases are TGTGCCAGCAGCTTGCGGGATGTCCACGAGCAGTACTTC. Translating it yields CASSLRDVHEQYF.

The V call is TRBV5-8, the J call TRBJ2-7; D perhaps matches TRBD1 (5 bases). Trimming pared 3 bases from V and 3 bases from J, leaving 10 bases between. The germline CDR1 and CDR2 sequences are SGHTS and YDEGEE. This CDR3 is 13 amino acids long. The CDR3 sequence: CASSWADNYEQYF. The CDR3 nucleotides read TGTGCCAGCAGCTGGGCGGACAACTACGAGCAGTACTTC. The variable domain in full, with the rest retrieved from reference TRBV5-8 and TRBJ2-7, is EAGVTQSPTHLIKTRGQQATLRCSPISGHTSVYWYQQALGLGLQFLLWYDEGEERNRGNFPPRFSGRQFPNYSSELNVNALELEDSALYLCASSWADNYEQYFGPGTRLTVT.

This chain connects TRBV7-3 to TRBJ2-3; tentatively, D is TRBD2 (5 bases). Germline CDR1 reads SGHTA; CDR2 reads FQGTGA. The CDR3 has 13 amino acids. Trimming shortened V by 1 base and J by 10 bases, and 12 bases separated the two germline ends. The CDR3 DNA reads as TGTGCCAGCAGCTTAAACGAAGAGGGCCCGCAGTATTTT. Its translation: CASSLNEEGPQYF.

This chain joins TRBV9 and TRBJ1-3; D ambiguous. The CDR3 is made up of 16 amino acids. Deletions cut 4 bases from V and 4 bases from J, with 18 bases between. Germline V lookup: CDR1 SGDLS, CDR2 YYNGEE. The DNA for the CDR3 is TGTGCCAGCAGCCCCTCCTCCCTGGCGGCGGGAAACACCATATATTTT. Its translation: CASSPSSLAAGNTIYF.

The chain recombines TRBV19 with TRBJ2-1; 10 positions match TRBD2. V shed 2 bases and J 5 bases; nucleotides not matched to a gene: 6. The V gene's germline CDR1 is LNHDA and CDR2 SQIVND (reference sequence). This CDR3 has 16 residues. CDR3 bases: TGTGCCAGTAGTATAACTTTCGGACTAGCGGACAATGAGCAGTTCTTC. Protein sequence: CASSITFGLADNEQFF.

The chain recombines TRBV7-9 with TRBJ1-1; a weak D match, TRBD1 (5 bases). Germline CDR1 and CDR2: SEHNR and FQNEAQ (reference sequence). The CDR3 is 14 residues long. Trimming cost V 1 base and J 7 bases, with 13 bases left between them. CDR3 residues: CASSLDGGPIEAFF. The DNA for the CDR3 is TGTGCCAGCAGCTTAGATGGGGGTCCTATTGAAGCTTTCTTT.

The chain uses TRBV18 and TRBJ1-1; D unresolved. CDR1 KGHSH and CDR2 LQKENI come from the germline V gene. The CDR3 spans 14 residues. V was cut by 6 bases and J by 0 bases, with 11 bases left in between. In DNA form, the CDR3 reads TGTGCCAGCTCCCCGGACGGAGTGAACACTGAAGCTTTCTTT. Protein product: CASSPDGVNTEAFF.

This clone was detected only a few times. The chain is built from TRBV6-1 and TRBJ2-7; D gene uncertain. Per the germline V gene, CDR1 is MNHNS and CDR2 is SASEGT. There are 15 residues in the CDR3. V lost 5 bases to trimming and J lost 0 bases, with 14 bases between them. CDR3 residues: CASSNDPSSSYEQYF. The CDR3 DNA is TGTGCCAGCAGTAACGATCCGTCGAGCTCCTACGAGCAGTACTTC.

The rearrangement joins TRBV4-3 to TRBJ2-7; no clear D. CDR3 size: 14 residues. Germline-derived CDR1 and CDR2 are LGHNA and YSLEER. V lost 1 base and J 7 bases, leaving 14 bases between the germline ends. This chain's CDR3 is CASSQGAASLEQYF. In DNA, the CDR3 is TGCGCCAGCAGCCAAGGGGCTGCTTCCTTGGAGCAGTACTTC.

The V and J genes are TRBV5-6 and TRBJ1-3; possibly TRBD1 for D (5 bases). Per the germline V gene, CDR1 is SGHDT and CDR2 is YYEEEE. CDR3 length: 14 amino acids. Trimming pared 2 bases from V and 4 bases from J, leaving 10 bases between. CDR3 nucleotides: TGTGCCAGCAGCTTCCCGGGACTCGGAAACACCATATATTTT. This gives the protein CASSFPGLGNTIYF.

The rearrangement uses TRBV15 and TRBJ1-5; 7 bases map to TRBD1. The CDR3 is 16 residues long. Germline values: CDR1 LNHNV, CDR2 YYDKDF (reference sequence). With V trimmed by 1 base and J by 2 bases, 5 bases remained unmatched. The CDR3 protein is CATSRVRQGGNQPQHF. CDR3 DNA: TGTGCCACCAGCAGAGTAAGACAGGGAGGCAATCAGCCCCAGCATTTT.

The chain links TRBV15 to TRBJ2-5; D gene ambiguous. Germline lookup yields CDR1 LNHNV and CDR2 YYDKDF (reference sequence). Trimming took 0 bases from V and 6 from J, leaving 14 bases between them. CDR3 length: 15 residues. Here the CDR3 reads CATSRDPTDLQTQYF. The CDR3 DNA follows: TGTGCCACCAGCAGAGATCCGACGGACCTACAGACCCAGTACTTC.

The chain recombines TRBV28 with TRBJ1-4; a possible D gene is TRBD1 (5 bases). The CDR3 is made up of 14 amino acids. V shed 1 base and J shed 10 bases, with 13 bases lying between them. Germline values: CDR1 MDHEN, CDR2 SYDVKM. The CDR3 loop reads CASSLSTGTGKLFF. DNA of the CDR3: TGTGCCAGCAGTTTATCCACTGGGACTGGAAAACTGTTTTTT.

This sequence joins TRBV5-1 and TRBJ2-3, with 8 bases fitting TRBD2. V was pared by 0 bases and J by 4 bases, with 10 bases of the junction left unmatched. This CDR3 has 17 residues. Germline V gene sequence: CDR1 SGHRS, CDR2 YFSETQ. The CDR3 sequence: CASSLAYGGVGSDTQYF. The CDR3 DNA is TGCGCCAGCAGCTTGGCATACGGGGGGGTAGGATCAGATACGCAGTATTTT.

The CDR3 loop is CASTGEMNTEAFF. The CDR3, as DNA: TGTGCCAGCACAGGGGAGATGAACACTGAAGCTTTCTTT. This chain uses TRBV27 with TRBJ1-1; a weak D match, TRBD1 (6 bases). Germline V gene sequence: CDR1 MNHEY, CDR2 SMNVEV (reference sequence). The CDR3 runs 13 residues. The ends were cut back, 7 bases at V and 0 bases at J, with 9 bases in the middle.

In this sample, this clone is large. The chain employs TRBV5-1 and TRBJ1-2, with 10 bases that match TRBD1. J was trimmed by 3 bases and V by 4 bases; bases with no gene match: 12. This CDR3 contains 17 residues. Looked up from germline, CDR1 is SGHRS and CDR2 is YFSETQ. The CDR3 protein is CASSQTGTGASDYGYTF. CDR3 bases: TGCGCCAGCAGCCAAACCGGGACAGGGGCTTCGGACTATGGCTACACCTTC.

This clone was detected only a few times. The chain employs TRBV6-5 and TRBJ1-4, with 7 positions matching TRBD1. In germline, CDR1 is MNHEY, CDR2 SVGAGI. J gave up 5 bases and V 2 bases, and 5 bases lay outside the gene matches. CDR3 size: 15 residues. The DNA of the CDR3 is TGTGCCAGCAGTTACACGACAGGGCCCAATGAAAAACTGTTTTTT. It codes for CASSYTTGPNEKLFF.

This rearrangement joins TRBV19 to TRBJ1-1; the D gene is possibly TRBD1 (5 bases). CDR3 length equals 13 residues. Germline CDR1 reads LNHDA; CDR2 reads SQIVND (reference sequence). With 9 bases removed from V and 6 bases from J, the gap between germline ends came to 17 bases. The CDR3 sequence: CASSGWEGAEAFF. As DNA, the CDR3 is TGTGCCAGCTCAGGGTGGGAAGGCGCTGAAGCTTTCTTT.

The chain uses TRBV18 and TRBJ2-3, with 10 bases identical to TRBD2. V lost 6 bases, J lost 0 bases, and 12 bases stayed unmatched. This CDR3 region has 18 residues. Germline V gene lookup returns CDR1 KGHSH and CDR2 LQKENI. The DNA for the CDR3 is TGTGCCAGCTCCGGGCTAGCGGGGGCGTTCTCTAGCACAGATACGCAGTATTTT. It translates to CASSGLAGAFSSTDTQYF.

The chain recombines TRBV7-2 with TRBJ2-2, with 16 bases that match TRBD2. The CDR3 has 19 residues. Per the germline V gene, CDR1 is SGHTA and CDR2 is FQGNSA. Trimming cost V 5 bases and J 0 bases; bases outside gene matches: 6. This chain's CDR3 is CASSPGTSGGVPNTGELFF. The DNA for the CDR3 is TGTGCCAGCAGCCCGGGGACTAGCGGGGGGGTACCGAACACCGGGGAGCTGTTTTTT.